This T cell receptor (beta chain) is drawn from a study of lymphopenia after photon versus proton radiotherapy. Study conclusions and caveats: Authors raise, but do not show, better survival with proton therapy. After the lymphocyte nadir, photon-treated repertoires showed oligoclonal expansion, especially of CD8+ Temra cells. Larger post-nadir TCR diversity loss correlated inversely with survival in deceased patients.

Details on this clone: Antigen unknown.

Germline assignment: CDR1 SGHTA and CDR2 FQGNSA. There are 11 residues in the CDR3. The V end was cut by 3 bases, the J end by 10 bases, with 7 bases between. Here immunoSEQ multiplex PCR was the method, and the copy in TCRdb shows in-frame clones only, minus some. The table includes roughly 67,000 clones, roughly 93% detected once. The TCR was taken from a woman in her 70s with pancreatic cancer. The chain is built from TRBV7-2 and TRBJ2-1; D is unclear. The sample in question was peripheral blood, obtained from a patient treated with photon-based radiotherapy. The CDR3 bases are TGTGCCAGCAGCTTTGATTCCGAGCAGTTCTTC. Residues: CASSFDSEQFF.